The 18 T cell receptor beta chains listed next were all sequenced from one sample in a study of prognosis after radiotherapy for stage I lung cancer. Two-round multiplex PCR, the amplification method, yielded TCR beta CDR3 from genomic DNA. First-round PCR, the initial amplification, used primers specific to each TRBV and TRBJ gene. MiXCR, run by TCRdb on the multiplex PCR reads, gives a single entry per CDR3 protein. The sample lists around 51,000 distinct CDR3 sequences, approximately 30% occurring once. The sample here was PBMCs, taken before or after stereotactic body radiation therapy (not recorded which). The source is a donor at least 50 years old with non-small cell lung cancer.

This clonotype was seen at least ten times. J is TRBJ2-1 and V is TRBV18; 10 bases match TRBD1. The CDR3 is made up of 18 amino acids. The germline gives CDR1 KGHSH, CDR2 LQKENI. The J segment lost 0 bases and the V segment lost 4 bases, leaving 9 bases of the junction unmatched. Here the CDR3 DNA reads TGTGCCAGCTCACGGGGACAGGGGCTTACGAGCTCCTACAATGAGCAGTTCTTC. Protein: CASSRGQGLTSSYNEQFF.

As regards this clonotype: A read error is likely here: a far larger clone is one base away. The CDR3 ends on some other residue instead of the conserved phenylalanine or tryptophan, so this is likely a read error. The J gene is TRBJ2-3, the V gene TRBV6-5; D unclear. This CDR3 comprises 13 residues. V lost 6 bases to trimming and J lost 0 bases, with 7 bases between them. Germline-derived CDR1 and CDR2 are MNHEY and SVGAGI. The CDR3 sequence: CASSQQSTDTQYL. The DNA of the CDR3 is TGTGCCAGCAGCCAACAGAGCACAGATACGCAGTATCTT.

This clonotype has a count of ten or more. V and J are TRBV5-1 and TRBJ1-1; D ambiguous. The ends were cut back, 5 bases at V and 4 bases at J, with 12 bases in the middle. From germline, CDR1 is SGHRS and CDR2 YFSETQ. The CDR3 extends over 13 amino acids. The CDR3: CASSAGFGTEAFF. CDR3 sequence (DNA): TGCGCCAGCAGTGCGGGTTTCGGCACTGAAGCTTTCTTT.

This clonotype was observed a single time. Sequence at one end of the junction differs from germline and may be a read error. V and J are TRBV18 and TRBJ2-1, with D possibly matching TRBD1 (5 bases). Germline CDR1 reads KGHSH; CDR2 reads LQKENI. There are 16 residues in the CDR3. Here the CDR3 reads CASSPPQVGQYNEHFF. In DNA, the CDR3 is TGTGCCAGCTCACCCCCACAGGTGGGTCAGTACAATGAGCATTTCTTC. The full variable domain, with the rest looked up from reference TRBV18 and TRBJ2-1, is NAGVMQNPRHLVRRRGQEARLRCSPMKGHSHVYWYRQLPEEGLKFMVYLQKENIIDESGMPKERFSAEFPKEGPSILRIQQVVRGDSAAYFCASSPPQVGQYNEHFFGPGTRLTVL.

Worth noting for this clonotype: A much larger clonotype is one base distant, so this may be a read error. This chain joins TRBV7-6 and TRBJ2-5; D unclear. CDR1 is SGHVS and CDR2 is FNYEAQ in the germline V gene. CDR3 size: 13 residues. The CDR3 here is CSSSLAPTETQYF. In DNA form, the CDR3 reads TGTTCCAGCAGCTTAGCACCCACGGAGACCCAGTACTTC.

On this clonotype: This may come from a read error, since a much larger clone is one base off. The chain is built from TRBV6-2 or TRBV6-3 and TRBJ2-1; unclear D gene. This CDR3 contains 14 residues. Germline V lookup: CDR1 MNHEY, CDR2 SVGEGT. The CDR3: CVSSYSISYNEQFF. The CDR3 region has the DNA TGTGTCAGCAGTTACTCCATCTCCTACAATGAGCAGTTCTTC.

Details on this clonotype: A far larger clone is off by one base, so a read error is likely. The CDR3 ends on some other residue instead of the conserved phenylalanine or tryptophan, so this is likely a read error. The genes are TRBV6-9 and TRBJ1-5; TRBD1 matches 7 bases. The germline CDR1 and CDR2 sequences are MNHGY and SVAAGI. The CDR3 length is 15 residues. V trimming: 3 bases; J trimming: 2 bases; junction bases outside the gene matches: 4. The CDR3 region has the DNA TGTGCCAGCAGTTACACAGGGGTAGGCAATCAGCCCCAGCATTCT. Amino acids: CASSYTGVGNQPQHS.

CDR3 sequence (DNA): TGCGCCAGCAGCTTGTCAGGGGTGAACACTGAAGCTTTCTTT. It is translated as CASSLSGVNTEAFF. The rearrangement joins TRBV5-1 to TRBJ1-1; D is perhaps TRBD1 (6 bases). The V gene lost 1 base and the J gene lost 0 bases, with 7 bases spanning the gap. In germline, CDR1 is SGHRS, CDR2 YFSETQ. The CDR3 sequence is 14 residues long. The full variable domain, with the rest looked up from reference TRBV5-1 and TRBJ1-1, is KAGVTQTPRYLIKTRGQQVTLSCSPISGHRSVSWYQQTPGQGLQFLFEYFSETQRNKGNFPGRFSGRQFSNSRSEMNVSTLELGDSALYLCASSLSGVNTEAFFGQGTRLTVV.

This clonotype was observed at least ten times. The chain combines TRBV24-1 with TRBJ2-7; D ambiguous. Trimming removed 0 bases from V and 2 bases from J, with 7 bases in between. The CDR3 loop spans 14 amino acids. Germline lookup yields CDR1 KGHDR and CDR2 SFDVKD. Written as DNA, the CDR3 is TGTGCCACCAGTGATTTGACGGCGCCCTACGAGCAGTACTTC. It is translated as CATSDLTAPYEQYF.

V and J are TRBV20-1 and TRBJ2-1; TRBD2 matches at 10 bases. V shed 6 bases and J 8 bases; nucleotides not matched to a gene: 19. Germline lookup yields CDR1 DFQATT and CDR2 SNEGSKA (reference sequence). This CDR3 contains 17 residues. In nucleotides, the CDR3 is TGCAGTGCGGAAACTCACCGGACTAGCGGTGTTCCGGATGAGCAGTTCTTC. Amino acid sequence: CSAETHRTSGVPDEQFF.

This clonotype showed up many times. This chain connects TRBV4-3 to TRBJ2-3; 7 bases align to TRBD2. CDR1 is LGHNA and CDR2 is YSLEER in the germline V gene. V lost 1 base to trimming and J lost 2 bases; unmatched junction nucleotides: 6. The CDR3 runs to 16 residues. CDR3 bases: TGCGCCAGCAGCCAAGCGCGGGGGAGATACACAGATACGCAGTATTTT. Amino acid sequence: CASSQARGRYTDTQYF.

J is TRBJ2-2 and V is TRBV20-1, with 11 bases lining up with TRBD2. The CDR3 contains 17 residues. Losses at the gene ends were 2 bases for V and 11 bases for J; bases not matched to a gene: 16. CDR1 DFQATT and CDR2 SNEGSKA come from the germline V gene (reference sequence). CDR3: CSARSLTSGSTTVELFF. CDR3 in DNA: TGCAGTGCTAGATCCCTAACTAGCGGGAGTACCACCGTTGAGCTGTTTTTT.

This clonotype was picked up a small number of times. The chain joins TRBV9 to TRBJ1-5, with D unresolved. Trimming left V 0 bases short and J 4 bases short, with 8 bases between. CDR3 length equals 14 residues. Per the germline V gene, CDR1 is SGDLS and CDR2 is YYNGEE. As DNA, the CDR3 is TGTGCCAGCAGCGTAGGGACTGCGAATCAGCCCCAGCATTTT. Residues: CASSVGTANQPQHF. Complete variable domain (other parts from reference TRBV9 and TRBJ1-5): DSGVTQTPKHLITATGQRVTLRCSPRSGDLSVYWYQQSLDQGLQFLIQYYNGEERAKGNILERFSAQQFPDLHSELNLSSLELGDSALYFCASSVGTANQPQHFGDGTRLSIL.

Many counts were recorded for this clonotype. The V and J genes are TRBV28 and TRBJ1-2, with 8 bases matching TRBD1. The CDR3 covers 14 residues. V lost 6 bases and J lost 7; bases outside the gene matches: 10. Germline V gene data show CDR1 as MDHEN and CDR2 as SYDVKM. CDR3 protein: CASSLTGAGGGYTF. The CDR3 DNA reads TGTGCCAGCAGCTTGACAGGGGCAGGTGGTGGCTACACCTTC.

Concerning this clonotype itself: Germline is not matched at one junction end, which may reflect a read error. The chain carries TRBV12-3 or TRBV12-4 and TRBJ2-5; D not certain. This CDR3 has 15 amino acids. The CDR3 is CASSLRAHTQDTQYF. Written as DNA, the CDR3 is TGTGCCAGCAGTTTAAGGGCTCACACACAAGATACCCAGTACTTC.

A remark on this clonotype: This likely traces to a read error, being one base from a far larger clone. The genes are TRBV7-6 and TRBJ2-7; tentatively, D is TRBD2 (5 bases). CDR1 is SGHVS, CDR2 FNYEAQ, per germline. V lost 7 bases to trimming and J lost 5 bases, with 12 bases between them. This CDR3 spans 12 amino acids. The CDR3 here is CASISYGNEQYF. For the CDR3, the DNA is TGTGCCAGCATCTCCTACGGGAACGAGCAGTACTTC.

Points on this clonotype: A junction end diverges from the germline sequence, so it may reflect a read error. The chain joins TRBV27 to TRBJ1-6, with D perhaps TRBD1 (6 bases). The CDR3 consists of 18 residues. Germline V gene data show CDR1 as MNHEY and CDR2 as SMNVEV (reference sequence). The CDR3 reads CASSLRGGGTGVISLLHF. CDR3 bases: TGTGCCAGCAGTTTGAGAGGGGGGGGCACCGGCGTGATTTCACTCCTCCACTTT.

The rearrangement links TRBV5-1 to TRBJ2-2; 12 bases align to TRBD2. Germline V gives CDR1 SGHRS, CDR2 YFSETQ. V was clipped by 10 bases and J by 3 bases; unmatched bases: 10. The CDR3 length is 16 residues. DNA for the CDR3: TGCGCCGGCTCGACTAGCGGGAGCTCGGACACCGGGGAGCTGTTTTTT. Protein: CAGSTSGSSDTGELFF.